This TCR beta chain was profiled in a study of shared T cell receptors in the human thymus. Clones were read by immunoSEQ multiplex PCR, and TCRdb kept only the in-frame ones, dropping some. The sample includes some 660,000 clones, about 90% of them seen just once. These data are also associated with another study on human thymus T cells. That study adds: Infants served as donors; they were healthy and Finnish and were having corrective surgery for congenital heart defects. Resections obtained during corrective heart surgery supplied the thymus tissue. Thymic repertoires overlap heavily among unrelated individuals, related research has reported.

The sequence came from a boy under two years old with a congenital heart defect. Material for sequencing was thymocytes.

This chain's CDR3 is CASSLLSGGAGEQFF. CDR3 coding DNA: TGTGCCAGCAGTCTACTTAGCGGGGGGGCCGGTGAGCAGTTCTTC. The V gene is TRBV27, the J gene TRBJ2-1; 11 bases match TRBD2. V lost 5 bases, J lost 9 bases, and 9 bases stayed unmatched. CDR1 is MNHEY, CDR2 SMNVEV, per germline (reference sequence). The CDR3 sequence is 15 residues long.